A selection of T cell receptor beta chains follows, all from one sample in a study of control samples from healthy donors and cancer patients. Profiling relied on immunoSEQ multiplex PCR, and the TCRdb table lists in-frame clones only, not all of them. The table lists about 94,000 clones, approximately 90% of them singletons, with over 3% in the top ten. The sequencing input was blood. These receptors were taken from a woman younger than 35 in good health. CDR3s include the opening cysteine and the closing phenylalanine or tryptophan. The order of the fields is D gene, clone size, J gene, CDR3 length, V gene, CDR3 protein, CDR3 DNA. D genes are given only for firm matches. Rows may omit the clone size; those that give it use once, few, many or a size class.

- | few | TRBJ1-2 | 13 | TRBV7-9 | CASSLAQSYGYTF | TGTGCCAGCAGCTTAGCGCAAAGCTATGGCTACACCTTC
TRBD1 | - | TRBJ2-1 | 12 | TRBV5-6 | CASSLSLDRQFF | TGTGCCAGCAGCTTGTCTCTGGACAGGCAATTCTTC
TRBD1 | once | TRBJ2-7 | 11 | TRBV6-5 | CASGQGNEQYF | TGTGCCAGCGGACAGGGAAACGAGCAGTACTTC
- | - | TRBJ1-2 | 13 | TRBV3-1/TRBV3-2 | CASSPDSYYGYTF | TGTGCCAGCAGCCCCGACAGCTACTATGGCTACACCTTC
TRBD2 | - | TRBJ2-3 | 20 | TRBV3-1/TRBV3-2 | CASSPYQLAGGIGMTDTQYF | TGTGCCAGCAGCCCGTACCAGCTAGCGGGGGGTATCGGGATGACAGATACGCAGTATTTT
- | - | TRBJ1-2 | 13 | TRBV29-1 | CSVERVGGYGYTF | TGCAGCGTTGAACGGGTGGGGGGCTATGGCTACACCTTC
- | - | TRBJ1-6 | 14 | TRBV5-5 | CASEPGSYNSPLHF | TGTGCCAGTGAACCTGGGTCCTATAATTCACCCCTCCACTTT
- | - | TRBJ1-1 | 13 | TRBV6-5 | CASLERADTEAFF | TGTGCCAGCTTAGAGCGGGCGGACACTGAAGCTTTCTTT
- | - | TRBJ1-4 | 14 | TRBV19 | CATKREEVGEKLFF | TGTGCCACCAAACGCGAAGAGGTTGGGGAAAAACTGTTTTTT
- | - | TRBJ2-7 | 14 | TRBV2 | CASKPSRLSYEQYF | TGTGCCAGCAAACCCTCTCGGCTCTCCTACGAGCAGTACTTC
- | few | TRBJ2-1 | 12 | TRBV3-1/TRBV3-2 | CASSQGFNEQFF | TGTGCCAGCAGTCAAGGCTTCAATGAGCAGTTCTTC
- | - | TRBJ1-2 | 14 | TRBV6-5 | CASEDSPSNYGYTF | TGTGCCAGCGAAGACAGCCCTTCTAACTATGGCTACACCTTC
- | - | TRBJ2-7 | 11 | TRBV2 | CASRGENEQYF | TGTGCCAGCAGGGGTGAGAACGAGCAGTACTTC
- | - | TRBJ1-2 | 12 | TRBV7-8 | CASSLLNYGYTF | TGTGCCAGCAGCCTACTAAACTATGGCTACACCTTC
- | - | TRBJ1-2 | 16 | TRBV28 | CASSLPPALPGAGYTF | TGTGCCAGCAGTTTGCCACCCGCCCTCCCCGGTGCGGGCTACACCTTC
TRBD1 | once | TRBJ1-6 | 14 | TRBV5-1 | CASSSAQGESPLHF | TGCGCCAGCAGCTCTGCACAGGGGGAATCACCCCTCCACTTT
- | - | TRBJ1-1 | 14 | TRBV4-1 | CASSPQGGNTEAFF | TGCGCCAGCAGCCCCCAGGGAGGGAACACTGAAGCTTTCTTT
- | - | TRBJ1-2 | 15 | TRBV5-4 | CASSLGGTDNYGYTF | TGTGCCAGCAGCCTGGGAGGGACGGATAACTATGGCTACACCTTC
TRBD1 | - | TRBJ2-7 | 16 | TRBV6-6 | CASSLSGQGAAYEQYF | TGTGCCAGCAGTCTCTCAGGACAGGGGGCCGCCTACGAGCAGTACTTC
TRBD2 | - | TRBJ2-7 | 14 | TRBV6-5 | CASSSSGGNYEQYF | TGTGCCAGCAGTTCTAGCGGGGGAAACTACGAGCAGTACTTC
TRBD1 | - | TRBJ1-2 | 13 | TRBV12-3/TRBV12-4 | CASSPDRTYGYTF | TGTGCCAGCAGTCCGGACAGGACTTATGGCTACACCTTC
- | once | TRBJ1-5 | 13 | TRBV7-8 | CASSLGGDQPQHF | TGTGCCAGCAGCTTAGGGGGCGACCAGCCCCAGCATTTT
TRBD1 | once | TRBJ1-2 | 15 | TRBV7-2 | CASSPDRGANYGYTF | TGTGCCAGCAGCCCGGACAGGGGTGCTAACTATGGCTACACCTTC
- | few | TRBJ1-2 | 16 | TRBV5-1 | CASSDPGQGTGYGYTF | TGCGCCAGCAGCGACCCGGGGCAGGGAACGGGCTATGGCTACACCTTC
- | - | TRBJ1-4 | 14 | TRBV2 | CASSVQGTNEKLFF | TGTGCCAGCAGTGTCCAGGGAACTAATGAAAAACTGTTTTTT
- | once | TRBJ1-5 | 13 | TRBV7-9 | CASSWGAGQPQHF | TGTGCCAGCAGCTGGGGGGCCGGTCAGCCCCAGCATTTT
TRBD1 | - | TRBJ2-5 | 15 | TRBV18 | CASSPPQGQQETQYF | TGTGCCAGCTCACCACCTCAGGGACAGCAAGAGACCCAGTACTTC
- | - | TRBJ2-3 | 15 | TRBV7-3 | CASSALAPLTDTQYF | TGTGCCAGCAGCGCACTAGCCCCCCTCACAGATACGCAGTATTTT
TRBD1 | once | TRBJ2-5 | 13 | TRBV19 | CASSRDRAETQYF | TGTGCCAGTAGTAGGGACAGGGCGGAGACCCAGTACTTC
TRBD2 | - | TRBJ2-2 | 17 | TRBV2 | CASSEGGGGRRTGELFF | TGTGCCAGCAGTGAAGGGGGGGGAGGTAGGCGGACCGGGGAGCTGTTTTTT
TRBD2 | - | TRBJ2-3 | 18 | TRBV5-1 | CASSLFLQRGVSTDTQYF | TGCGCCAGCAGCTTGTTCCTGCAGCGGGGGGTTAGCACAGATACGCAGTATTTT
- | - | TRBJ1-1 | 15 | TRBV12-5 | CASGFQVTGHTEAFF | TGTGCTAGTGGTTTTCAGGTTACAGGGCACACTGAAGCTTTCTTT
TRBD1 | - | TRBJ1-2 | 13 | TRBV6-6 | CASSAQGVDGYTF | TGTGCCAGCAGTGCCCAGGGGGTGGATGGCTACACCTTC
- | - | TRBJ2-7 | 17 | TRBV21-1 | CASSKALSAGVSYEQYF | TGTGCCAGCAGCAAAGCGCTTTCGGCAGGGGTCTCCTACGAGCAGTACTTC
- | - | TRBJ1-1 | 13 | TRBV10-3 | CAFRTDGNTEAFF | TGTGCCTTCAGGACAGATGGAAACACTGAAGCTTTCTTT
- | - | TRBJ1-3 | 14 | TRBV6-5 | CASNQASSGNTIYF | TGTGCCAGCAATCAGGCAAGCTCTGGAAACACCATATATTTT
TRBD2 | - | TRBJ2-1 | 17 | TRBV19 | CASSIDNILAGENEQFF | TGTGCCAGTAGTATAGATAATATACTAGCGGGTGAGAATGAGCAGTTCTTC
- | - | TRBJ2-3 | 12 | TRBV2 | CASKTTTDTQYF | TGTGCCAGCAAAACTACCACAGATACGCAGTATTTT
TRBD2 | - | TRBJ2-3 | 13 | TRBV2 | CASSVLAVDTQYF | TGTGCCAGCAGTGTACTAGCGGTAGATACGCAGTATTTT
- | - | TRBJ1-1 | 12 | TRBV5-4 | CASSFMNTEAFF | TGTGCCAGCAGCTTTATGAACACTGAAGCTTTCTTT
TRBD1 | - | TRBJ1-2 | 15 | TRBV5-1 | CASSLWTGPAYGYTF | TGCGCCAGCAGCTTATGGACAGGGCCGGCCTATGGCTACACCTTC
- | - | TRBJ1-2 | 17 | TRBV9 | CASSVATEEAGLGGYTF | TGTGCCAGCAGCGTAGCTACTGAGGAAGCTGGACTGGGAGGCTACACCTTC
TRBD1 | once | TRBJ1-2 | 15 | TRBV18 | CASSPQGAGFDGYTF | TGCGCCAGCTCACCTCAGGGGGCAGGGTTTGATGGCTACACCTTC
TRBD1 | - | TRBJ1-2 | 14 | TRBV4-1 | CASRGTGDLYGYTF | TGCGCCAGCAGGGGGACAGGGGACCTTTATGGCTACACCTTC
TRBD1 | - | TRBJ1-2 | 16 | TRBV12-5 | CASGLVLGQEGYGYTF | TGTGCTAGTGGTTTGGTCCTCGGACAGGAGGGCTATGGCTACACCTTC
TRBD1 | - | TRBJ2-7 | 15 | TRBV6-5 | CASSNLRDRVAEQYF | TGTGCCAGCAGCAACCTCCGGGACAGGGTTGCCGAGCAGTACTTC
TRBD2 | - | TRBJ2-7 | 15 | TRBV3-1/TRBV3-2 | CASSQGFSGAYEQYF | TGTGCCAGCAGCCAAGGTTTTAGCGGGGCCTACGAGCAGTACTTC
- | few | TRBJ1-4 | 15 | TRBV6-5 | CATWDIGSTNEKLFF | TGTGCCACCTGGGACATAGGATCCACTAATGAAAAACTGTTTTTT